The T cell receptor beta chain described here comes from a study of blood T cell repertoires in COVID-19. Measured with immunoSEQ multiplex PCR; TCRdb has only the in-frame clones, and not every one. The sample has over 130,000 clones, roughly 79% seen once. The TCR was taken from a woman aged 50 to 65 who had recovered from COVID-19. Sequenced: PBMCs or T cells enriched from blood (not recorded which).

CDR3 nucleotide sequence: TGCAGCGTTGAAGATGAGTGGGGGCCCCGAAACACCATATATTTT. This translates into CSVEDEWGPRNTIYF. The chain carries TRBV29-1 and TRBJ1-3, with D perhaps TRBD1 (6 bases). V gave up 0 bases and J gave up 5 bases, with 14 bases separating them. The germline gives CDR1 SQVTM, CDR2 ANQGSEA. The CDR3 spans 15 residues.